This entry describes one T cell receptor beta chain. Its antigen remains unknown. The sample has other DNA sequences that encode this CDR3 too. Germline CDR1 SEHNR, CDR2 FQNEAQ (reference sequence). The length of the CDR3 is 16 residues. Trimming removed 0 bases from V and 0 bases from J, with 10 bases in between. The sample comes from a study of shared clonotypes between healthy human individuals. Whole-study results and caveats: Larger estimated richness was generally recorded for naive subsets relative to memory subsets.

All the donors were Caucasian adults who lived in Nashville, Tennessee. Assay used: immunoSEQ multiplex PCR; TCRdb lists only in-frame clones, some missing. The sample lists roughly 2.4 million clones; 95% were seen once. V and J are TRBV7-9 and TRBJ2-3, with D perhaps matching TRBD1 or TRBD2 (6 bases each). The receptor comes from a man younger than 30 in good health. The sequenced sample was naive CD4+ T cells sorted from blood. Subset described: CD45RA+ positively selected. CDR3 protein: CASSLAQGTSTDTQYF. CDR3 sequence (DNA): TGTGCCAGCAGCTTAGCGCAGGGGACTAGCACAGATACGCAGTATTTT.